Here is one T cell receptor (beta chain) with its context. The investigators amplified TCR beta CDR3 regions from RNA transcripts. The TCR CDR3 was amplified in a first-round RT-PCR using the HTBI primer set. TCRdb processed the multiplex PCR reads anew with MiXCR; each CDR3 protein has one entry. The sample records a few hundred thousand distinct CDR3 sequences, around 25% being singletons. The data belong to a study of T cells in Graves' hyperthyroidism and ophthalmopathy. Between the trimmed V and J ends, which lost 1 base and 0 bases, there was a span of 12 bases. This CDR3 comprises 16 residues. Germline CDR1 is MNHEY and CDR2 is SMNVEV (reference sequence).

What was sequenced was blood. The chain joins TRBV27 to TRBJ1-1; TRBD1 might be the D (6 bases). This TCR was sampled from a man in his fifties or sixties with Graves' hyperthyroidism. The DNA for the CDR3 is TGTGCCAGCAGTTTATGGGGGGGGGACATGAACACTGAAGCTTTCTTT. This codes for CASSLWGGDMNTEAFF.